This record covers a single T cell receptor (beta chain). The source of the sample is a study of blood T cell repertoires in COVID-19. Study details: Nucleic acid was either cDNA or gDNA, and it came from T cells, B-cell-depleted T cells, or PBMCs.

CDR3 length: 13 residues. V lost 4 bases and J 3 bases, leaving 8 bases between the germline ends. Germline assignment: CDR1 SGDLS and CDR2 YYNGEE. The repertoire was sequenced with immunoSEQ multiplex PCR; TCRdb's copy has only in-frame clones and lacks some. The sample has about 73,000 clones, around four fifths seen once. Sequenced: peripheral blood. The sequence derives from a man older than 75 with active or convalescent COVID-19. V is TRBV9 and J is TRBJ2-1, with unresolved D. The CDR3 coding sequence is TGTGCCAGCAGCCCAGAACACTACAATGAGCAGTTCTTC. This gives the protein CASSPEHYNEQFF. Full variable domain (missing parts from reference TRBV9 and TRBJ2-1): DSGVTQTPKHLITATGQRVTLRCSPRSGDLSVYWYQQSLDQGLQFLIQYYNGEERAKGNILERFSAQQFPDLHSELNLSSLELGDSALYFCASSPEHYNEQFFGPGTRLTVL.